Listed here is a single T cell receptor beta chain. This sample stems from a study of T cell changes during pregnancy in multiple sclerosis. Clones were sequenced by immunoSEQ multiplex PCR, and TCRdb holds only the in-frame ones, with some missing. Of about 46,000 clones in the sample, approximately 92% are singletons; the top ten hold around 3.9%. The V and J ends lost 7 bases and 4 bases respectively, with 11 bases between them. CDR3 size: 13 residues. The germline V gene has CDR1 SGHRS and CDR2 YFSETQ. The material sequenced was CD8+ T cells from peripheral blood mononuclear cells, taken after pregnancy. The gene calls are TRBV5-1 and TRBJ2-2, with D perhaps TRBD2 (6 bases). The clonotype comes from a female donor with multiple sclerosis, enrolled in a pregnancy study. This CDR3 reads CASRDSLTGELFF. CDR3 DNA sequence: TGCGCCAGCCGGGACTCTCTCACCGGGGAGCTGTTTTTT.